The TCR beta chain described here comes from a study of STAT5B mutations in CD4+ large granular lymphocyte leukemia. This clone was recorded a few times. As yet, its antigen is unknown. Measured with immunoSEQ multiplex PCR; TCRdb has only the in-frame clones, and not every one. The data show roughly 34,000 clones, 80% to 90% seen once. Whole-study findings and limits: CD4-sorted patient repertoires seemed more clonal than healthy CD4+ repertoires.

The receptor was isolated from a human donor in good health. Sequenced material: CD4+ T cells from blood buffy coats.

CDR3 loop: CASSTGIEAYEQYF. DNA for the CDR3: TGTGCCAGTAGTACAGGGATTGAAGCGTACGAGCAGTACTTC. The chain recombines TRBV19 with TRBJ2-7; D is perhaps TRBD1 (5 bases). CDR1 is LNHDA and CDR2 is SQIVND in the germline V gene (reference sequence). V shed 4 bases and J shed 4 bases, with 14 bases lying between them. The CDR3 has 14 residues.